The next 20 T cell receptor beta chains were all read from a single sample in a study of blood T cell repertoires in COVID-19. Method: immunoSEQ multiplex PCR; TCRdb's copy keeps in-frame clones and lacks some. Found here are a few hundred thousand clones, roughly 84% of them singletons; the top ten hold over 1.5%. Source material: peripheral blood. The receptors originated from a man between 35 and 55 years old with active or convalescent COVID-19.

V usage is TRBV13 and J usage is TRBJ2-2; D not resolved. The CDR3 is 13 amino acids. Germline-derived CDR1 and CDR2 are PRHDT and FYEKMQ (reference sequence). The germline V and J ends were trimmed by 5 bases and 8 bases, with 12 bases remaining between them. In DNA form, the CDR3 reads TGTGCCAGCAGCCGCCGCTTCCTAGGGGAGCTGTTTTTT. Its protein product is CASSRRFLGELFF.

The chain recombines TRBV7-9 with TRBJ1-5; D gene uncertain. V was trimmed by 0 bases and J by 0 bases, leaving 6 bases between them. From germline, CDR1 is SEHNR and CDR2 FQNEAQ (reference sequence). This CDR3 spans 15 amino acids. CDR3 in DNA: TGTGCCAGCAGCTTAGCGTGGCCTAGCAATCAGCCCCAGCATTTT. Its translation is CASSLAWPSNQPQHF.

V gene TRBV10-1 combines with J gene TRBJ1-6; 9 bases line up with TRBD1. The germline gives CDR1 WNHNN, CDR2 SYGVQD (reference sequence). The CDR3 contains 24 residues. With V trimmed by 2 bases and J by 3 bases, 26 bases remained unmatched. Here the CDR3 reads CASSEPLYPKAGQGQLCYNSPLHF. CDR3 DNA sequence: TGCGCCAGCAGTGAGCCTCTCTACCCCAAAGCAGGACAGGGGCAGCTATGCTATAATTCACCCCTCCACTTT.

For the CDR3, the DNA is TGTGCCAGCAGCCAAAGGCCAGGAGAGACCCAGTACTTC. It encodes CASSQRPGETQYF. The chain uses TRBV3-1 (or the pseudogene TRBV3-2) and TRBJ2-5; D ambiguous. This CDR3 has 13 amino acids. CDR1 is LGHDT, CDR2 YNNKEL, per germline (reference sequence). Trimming removed 2 bases from V and 4 bases from J, with 8 bases in between.

The chain carries TRBV7-9 and TRBJ1-4, with D possibly TRBD1 on 5 matching bases. CDR3 length equals 15 residues. Trimming took 5 bases from V and 6 from J, leaving 16 bases between them. The germline gives CDR1 SEHNR, CDR2 FQNEAQ (reference sequence). DNA of the CDR3: TGTGCCAGCAGCCGACCCCGAGGGACTGATGAAAAACTGTTTTTT. This encodes CASSRPRGTDEKLFF.

The rearrangement joins TRBV3-1 (or the pseudogene TRBV3-2) to TRBJ1-4, with D possibly being TRBD1 (5 bases). Germline lookup yields CDR1 LGHDT and CDR2 YNNKEL (reference sequence). The CDR3 sequence is 13 residues long. The germline V and J ends were trimmed by 3 bases and 8 bases, with 10 bases remaining between them. CDR3 DNA sequence: TGTGCCAGCAGCCACAGGGTTAACGAAAAACTGTTTTTT. This codes for CASSHRVNEKLFF.

This chain joins TRBV9 and TRBJ1-6, with TRBD1 identical over 9 bases. CDR1 is SGDLS and CDR2 is YYNGEE in the germline V gene. V trimming: 4 bases; J trimming: 12 bases; junction bases outside the gene matches: 11. The CDR3 loop spans 15 amino acids. The CDR3 reads CASSLRGTGTGPLHF. In DNA form, the CDR3 reads TGTGCCAGCAGCCTTCGGGGGACAGGGACGGGACCCCTCCACTTT.

The chain employs TRBV5-6 and TRBJ2-1; D unclear. Trimming removed 4 bases from V and 0 bases from J, with 11 bases in between. The CDR3 totals 15 residues. Germline loops: CDR1 SGHDT, CDR2 YYEEEE. The CDR3 here is CASSPIWSSYNEQFF. The CDR3 bases are TGTGCCAGCAGCCCGATCTGGAGCTCCTACAATGAGCAGTTCTTC.

This chain uses TRBV5-4 with TRBJ2-2, with 11 nucleotides matching TRBD2. CDR3 size: 15 residues. V lost 2 bases to trimming and J lost 4 bases; unmatched junction nucleotides: 1. The germline V gene encodes CDR1 SGHNT and CDR2 YYREEE (reference sequence). The chain's CDR3 is CASSFGTSGTGELFF. CDR3 nucleotide sequence: TGTGCCAGCAGCTTCGGGACTAGCGGCACCGGGGAGCTGTTTTTT. The full variable domain, completed using reference TRBV5-4 and TRBJ2-2, is ETGVTQSPTHLIKTRGQQVTLRCSSQSGHNTVSWYQQALGQGPQFIFQYYREEENGRGNFPPRFSGLQFPNYSSELNVNALELDDSALYLCASSFGTSGTGELFFGEGSRLTVL.

As regards this clone: The sample contains more than one DNA sequence encoding this CDR3. The rearrangement uses TRBV20-1 and TRBJ1-1; D gene uncertain. Germline CDR1 DFQATT, CDR2 SNEGSKA (reference sequence). The CDR3 consists of 10 residues. Trimming removed 6 bases at V and 1 base at J, with 3 bases between. The CDR3 loop reads CSASNTEAFF. The DNA of the CDR3 is TGCAGTGCCTCGAACACTGAAGCTTTCTTT.

The chain combines TRBV7-9 with TRBJ2-1, with TRBD2 matching 7 bases. Germline V lookup: CDR1 SEHNR, CDR2 FQNEAQ (reference sequence). This CDR3 contains 15 residues. With V trimmed by 5 bases and J by 0 bases, 4 bases remained unmatched. The CDR3 loop is CASSPGGFSYNEQFF. DNA of the CDR3: TGTGCCAGCAGCCCCGGGGGGTTCTCCTACAATGAGCAGTTCTTC.

The J gene is TRBJ2-2, the V gene TRBV19; 10 nucleotides match TRBD1. Unmatched junction bases numbered 4, after V lost 5 bases and J lost 4 bases. Germline CDR1 is LNHDA and CDR2 is SQIVND (reference sequence). This CDR3 is 15 amino acids long. For the CDR3, the DNA is TGTGCCAGTAGTGACAGGGGGCAAGGCACCGGGGAGCTGTTTTTT. This translates into CASSDRGQGTGELFF.

This clone was seen more than once but under ten times. This rearrangement joins TRBV6-5 to TRBJ1-4, with 8 bases that match TRBD1. This CDR3 region has 16 residues. Germline V gene sequence: CDR1 MNHEY, CDR2 SVGAGI. V trimming: 0 bases; J trimming: 7 bases; junction bases outside the gene matches: 7. The CDR3 here is CASSYSAPGGGEKLFF. The CDR3 nucleotides are TGTGCCAGCAGTTACTCCGCCCCAGGGGGCGGTGAAAAACTGTTTTTT.

The V and J genes are TRBV19 and TRBJ1-1; maybe TRBD1 (5 bases). V lost 2 bases to trimming and J lost 6 bases, with 10 bases between them. The CDR3 consists of 13 residues. CDR1 and CDR2 (germline): LNHDA, SQIVND (reference sequence). CDR3 residues: CASSISQGPEAFF. Written as DNA, the CDR3 is TGTGCCAGTAGTATATCCCAGGGCCCTGAAGCTTTCTTT.

V gene TRBV9 combines with J gene TRBJ2-7; possible D gene TRBD1, 6 bases. V was shortened by 0 bases and J by 2 bases, with 15 bases between the two germline ends. The CDR3 loop spans 16 amino acids. Germline-derived CDR1 and CDR2 are SGDLS and YYNGEE. The CDR3 nucleotides read TGTGCCAGCAGCGTAGGCACAGGGTCATACGCCTACGAGCAGTACTTC. It specifies CASSVGTGSYAYEQYF.

The V and J genes are TRBV11-2 and TRBJ1-3; 8 bases line up with TRBD1. The CDR3 is made up of 15 amino acids. Germline loops: CDR1 SGHAT, CDR2 FQNNGV. J was trimmed by 7 bases and V by 1 base; bases with no gene match: 6. CDR3 sequence reads: CASSLGTGRRNTIYF. For the CDR3, the DNA is TGTGCCAGCAGCTTAGGGACAGGGAGACGGAACACCATATATTTT.

This chain joins TRBV6-2 or TRBV6-3 and TRBJ2-2; D is unclear. The CDR3 contains 14 residues. Deletions cut 0 bases from V and 6 bases from J, with 8 bases between. The germline gives CDR1 MNHEY, CDR2 SVGEGT. The CDR3, as DNA: TGTGCCAGCAGTTACTCGTTGCACTCCGGGGAGCTGTTTTTT. Protein sequence: CASSYSLHSGELFF.

The V gene is TRBV6-1, the J gene TRBJ2-7, with TRBD2 matching over 15 bases. From germline, CDR1 is MNHNS and CDR2 SASEGT. V shed 6 bases and J 5 bases; nucleotides not matched to a gene: 11. The length of the CDR3 is 17 residues. The CDR3 spells CASREPPGLAGGHEQYF. In DNA form, the CDR3 reads TGTGCCAGCAGGGAACCTCCGGGACTAGCGGGAGGCCACGAGCAGTACTTC.

The chain employs TRBV6-5 and TRBJ1-5; no reliable D call. Germline V gives CDR1 MNHEY, CDR2 SVGAGI. The CDR3 length is 15 residues. V was clipped by 0 bases and J by 3 bases, with 9 bases between them. CDR3 protein: CASSYSNTDNQPQHF. The CDR3 coding sequence is TGTGCCAGCAGTTACTCGAATACAGACAATCAGCCCCAGCATTTT.

The rearrangement links TRBV29-1 to TRBJ2-3, with a possible D match to TRBD1 (6 bases). V lost 6 bases and J 2 bases, leaving 12 bases between the germline ends. This CDR3 is 13 amino acids long. Germline CDR1 reads SQVTM; CDR2 reads ANQGSEA. The CDR3 nucleotides are TGCAGCGTGGCACAGGGTTCCACAGATACGCAGTATTTT. Protein: CSVAQGSTDTQYF.